The clone carrying this T cell receptor beta chain is judged medium-sized. The antigen is unknown. Multiplex touch-down PCR with TRB-A/B primers amplified rearranged V-D-J TRB sequences. TCRdb re-called the multiplex PCR reads with MiXCR, one entry per CDR3 protein. The table has around 5,800 distinct CDR3 sequences, roughly a quarter seen once. Amplification of TCR beta used genomic DNA extracted from peripheral blood. CDR3 length: 15 residues. J gave up 4 bases and V 4 bases, and 6 bases lay outside the gene matches. From germline, CDR1 is MNHNS and CDR2 SASEGT. This specimen comes from a study of T cell repertoires in aging, cancer and after chemotherapy. Broader study findings: Age-matched healthy donors had significantly more diverse, less clonal blood TCR repertoires than untreated cancer patients. Healthy donors lost TCR diversity with age mainly through richness, cancer patients through richness and evenness. Rebound thymic output was suggested by rising median generation probability during chemotherapy in each cancer cohort.

The sequence came from a human donor with a blood cancer. The sequencing sample was made of blood. The chain recombines TRBV6-1 with TRBJ2-3; 9 bases align to TRBD1. Here the CDR3 DNA reads TGTGCCAGCAGTGGGCAGGACAGGGGAGCAGATACGCAGTATTTT. Translating gives CASSGQDRGADTQYF.